Following are 32 T cell receptor beta chains from one sample sequenced in a study of blood T cell repertoires in COVID-19. Method: immunoSEQ multiplex PCR; TCRdb's copy keeps in-frame clones and lacks some. The table shows roughly 290,000 clones, with approximately 83% occurring only once. Sample: peripheral blood. The receptor set was obtained from a woman aged 30 to 39 who had recovered from COVID-19.

The genes are TRBV14 and TRBJ2-7; D is perhaps TRBD2 (6 bases). The CDR3 is 14 residues long. Trimming shortened V by 4 bases and J by 2 bases, and 12 bases separated the two germline ends. Germline values: CDR1 SGHDN, CDR2 FVKESK. The CDR3 nucleotides read TGTGCCAGCAGCCTCGGGACTGGCCCCTACGAGCAGTACTTC. This encodes CASSLGTGPYEQYF.

This clone was observed a single time. This chain uses TRBV19 with TRBJ1-4; TRBD1 is a possible D gene (6 bases). The germline V gene encodes CDR1 LNHDA and CDR2 SQIVND (reference sequence). Trimming stripped 8 bases from V and 4 bases from J, with 11 bases between. The length of the CDR3 is 13 residues. CDR3 DNA sequence: TGTGCCAGTTTAGACAGGATTAATGAAAAACTGTTTTTT. This gives the protein CASLDRINEKLFF.

J is TRBJ2-5 and V is TRBV24-1, with D maybe TRBD2 (5 bases). V gave up 4 bases and J gave up 1 base, with 9 bases separating them. Germline V gene lookup returns CDR1 KGHDR and CDR2 SFDVKD. There are 14 residues in the CDR3. CDR3 protein: CATSEGAGQETQYF. The CDR3, as DNA: TGTGCCACCAGTGAGGGAGCAGGCCAAGAGACCCAGTACTTC.

The rearrangement uses TRBV3-1 (or the pseudogene TRBV3-2) and TRBJ2-1, with 7 positions matching TRBD2. V dropped 4 bases and J dropped 1; count of bases not matched to a gene: 13. The CDR3 consists of 18 residues. Germline V gene data show CDR1 as LGHDT and CDR2 as YNNKEL (reference sequence). CDR3 nucleotides: TGTGCCAGCAGCCTAGAGGCCCAGCGGGGTTTATCCTACAATGAGCAGTTCTTC. Translating gives CASSLEAQRGLSYNEQFF.

The genes are TRBV14 and TRBJ2-3; 8 bases are a match to TRBD1. J was trimmed by 4 bases and V by 6 bases; bases with no gene match: 9. CDR3 length equals 15 residues. Germline V lookup: CDR1 SGHDN, CDR2 FVKESK. This CDR3 reads CASSQYRGDPDTQYF. DNA of the CDR3: TGTGCCAGCAGTCAATACAGGGGGGACCCAGATACGCAGTATTTT.

The chain combines TRBV5-1 with TRBJ1-5, with a weak D call TRBD1 (5 bases). Germline CDR1 SGHRS, CDR2 YFSETQ. The V gene lost 5 bases and the J gene lost 4 bases, with 16 bases spanning the gap. CDR3 size: 15 residues. DNA for the CDR3: TGCGCCAGCAGTCCTGGGACTACACCAAATCAGCCCCAGCATTTT. Translated: CASSPGTTPNQPQHF.

This clone showed up just once. The chain employs TRBV14 and TRBJ2-7; D perhaps matches TRBD1 (5 bases). CDR1 and CDR2 from the germline V gene are SGHDN and FVKESK. With 0 bases removed from V and 0 bases from J, the gap between germline ends came to 15 bases. The CDR3 runs to 17 residues. This chain's CDR3 is CASSQDLSPGYSYEQYF. The CDR3, as DNA: TGTGCCAGCAGCCAAGATCTTTCCCCAGGGTACTCCTACGAGCAGTACTTC.

This rearrangement joins TRBV11-2 to TRBJ1-1; D remains ambiguous. The CDR3 has 11 residues. Trimming cost V 4 bases and J 10 bases, with 10 bases left between them. Germline CDR1 reads SGHAT; CDR2 reads FQNNGV. CDR3 DNA sequence: TGTGCCAGCAGCTCGTCTCGGGGAGCTTTCTTT. The encoded protein is CASSSSRGAFF.

The CDR3 DNA follows: TGTGCCAGTAGTATGAATACCTACGGGGAGCAGTTCTTC. Translation: CASSMNTYGEQFF. The V and J genes are TRBV19 and TRBJ2-1; D ambiguous. Germline V gives CDR1 LNHDA, CDR2 SQIVND (reference sequence). Deletions cut 3 bases from V and 10 bases from J, with 13 bases between. The CDR3 totals 13 residues.

The rearrangement uses TRBV25-1 and TRBJ2-5; a weak D match, TRBD2 (5 bases). There are 13 residues in the CDR3. V was clipped by 5 bases and J by 1 base, with 8 bases between them. CDR1 and CDR2 (germline): MGHDK, SYGVNS. The CDR3 nucleotides read TGTGCCAGCAGTAGAGGGCCCCAAGAGACCCAGTACTTC. As protein: CASSRGPQETQYF.

The chain employs TRBV10-1 and TRBJ1-2; D is undetermined. Between the trimmed V and J ends, which lost 4 bases and 4 bases, there was a span of 16 bases. The CDR3 is made up of 15 amino acids. The germline gives CDR1 WNHNN, CDR2 SYGVQD (reference sequence). CDR3 sequence (DNA): TGCGCCAGCAGTGTACTAGGACGTAGGATCTATGGCTACACCTTC. It yields the protein CASSVLGRRIYGYTF.

CDR3 in DNA: TGTGCCAGCAGCCTGACAGTTGTCACCTACGAGCAGTACTTC. It specifies CASSLTVVTYEQYF. The J gene is TRBJ2-7, the V gene TRBV28, with TRBD1 as a possible D gene (5 bases). Germline CDR1 is MDHEN and CDR2 is SYDVKM. The ends were cut back, 6 bases at V and 2 bases at J, with 14 bases in the middle. CDR3 size: 14 residues. The variable domain in full, completed from reference TRBV28 and TRBJ2-7, reads DVKVTQSSRYLVKRTGEKVFLECVQDMDHENMFWYRQDPGLGLRLIYFSYDVKMKEKGDIPEGYSVSREKKERFSLILESASTNQTSMYLCASSLTVVTYEQYFGPGTRLTVT.

The J gene is TRBJ2-7, the V gene TRBV28; 7 positions agree with TRBD2. The CDR3 length is 14 residues. Losses at the gene ends were 6 bases for V and 3 bases for J; bases not matched to a gene: 8. Germline V gene sequence: CDR1 MDHEN, CDR2 SYDVKM. CDR3 residues: CASSLSGFYYEQYF. Written as DNA, the CDR3 is TGTGCCAGCAGCCTTAGCGGGTTTTACTACGAGCAGTACTTC.

The chain links TRBV24-1 to TRBJ2-3, with 8 nucleotides matching TRBD1. This CDR3 has 17 residues. V gave up 1 base and J gave up 7 bases; unmatched junction bases: 12. In germline, CDR1 is KGHDR, CDR2 SFDVKD. The CDR3 loop reads CATSDLGPTGGSYTQYF. CDR3 DNA: TGTGCCACCAGTGATTTAGGTCCCACAGGGGGTTCGTATACGCAGTATTTT.

This sequence joins TRBV7-9 and TRBJ1-6; a possible D gene is TRBD1 (6 bases). V shed 3 bases and J shed 7 bases, with 10 bases lying between them. Germline V gene data show CDR1 as SEHNR and CDR2 as FQNEAQ (reference sequence). This CDR3 spans 14 amino acids. The CDR3 sequence is CASSFQGSNSPLHF. The CDR3 DNA follows: TGTGCCAGCAGCTTCCAGGGGAGCAATTCACCCCTCCACTTT.

The chain has TRBV5-6 and TRBJ2-7; D might be TRBD2 (7 bases). CDR1 and CDR2 from the germline V gene are SGHDT and YYEEEE. The CDR3 is made up of 13 amino acids. The V end was cut by 4 bases, the J end by 8 bases, with 16 bases between. The CDR3 reads CASSGGDKSKQYF. The CDR3 DNA reads TGTGCCAGCAGCGGGGGGGACAAATCGAAGCAGTACTTC.

V usage is TRBV6-5 and J usage is TRBJ2-4; TRBD2 matches at 8 bases. The trim removed 6 bases at V and 5 bases at J, leaving 6 bases unmatched. The CDR3 is 14 residues long. Germline loops: CDR1 MNHEY, CDR2 SVGAGI. CDR3 sequence reads: CASSRLANENIQYF. CDR3 bases: TGTGCCAGCAGCAGACTAGCGAATGAAAACATTCAGTACTTC.

This clone was counted only a few times. The chain has TRBV5-4 and TRBJ2-2; 11 bases are a match to TRBD1. V shed 1 base, J shed 6 bases, and the junction held 8 bases outside the gene matches. Germline CDR1 reads SGHNT; CDR2 reads YYREEE (reference sequence). The length of the CDR3 is 17 residues. The CDR3 DNA sequence: TGTGCCAGCAGCTTGCCACGGACAGGGGGCACCCCCGGGGAGCTGTTTTTT. Translated, it gives CASSLPRTGGTPGELFF.

This clone was detected a few times. This sequence joins TRBV7-2 and TRBJ2-5; tentative D call: TRBD2 (6 bases). This CDR3 is built from 17 residues. Germline V gene sequence: CDR1 SGHTA, CDR2 FQGNSA. V was shortened by 5 bases and J by 5 bases, with 24 bases between the two germline ends. CDR3 in DNA: TGTGCCAGCAGCCCCACGCCGGCGGGGCGCTGGAGGGAGACCCAGTACTTC. Protein: CASSPTPAGRWRETQYF. Together with reference TRBV7-2 and TRBJ2-5, the CDR3 gives the full variable domain: GAGVSQSPSNKVTEKGKDVELRCDPISGHTALYWYRQSLGQGLEFLIYFQGNSAPDKSGLPSDRFSAERTGGSVSTLTIQRTQQEDSAVYLCASSPTPAGRWRETQYFGPGTRLLVL.

The genes are TRBV28 and TRBJ1-1; 8 bases match TRBD1. V was clipped by 6 bases and J by 3 bases; unmatched bases: 6. Germline V lookup: CDR1 MDHEN, CDR2 SYDVKM. The CDR3 sequence is 14 residues long. CDR3 in DNA: TGTGCCAGCAGAGAGAACAGGGGGTACACTGAAGCTTTCTTT. Translation: CASRENRGYTEAFF.

The chain links TRBV19 to TRBJ2-6, with TRBD1 identical over 9 bases. V lost 4 bases, J lost 4 bases, and 5 bases stayed unmatched. Germline V gives CDR1 LNHDA, CDR2 SQIVND (reference sequence). This CDR3 comprises 16 residues. CDR3 sequence (DNA): TGTGCCAGTAGTAAGGACAGGGGTAACGGGGCCAACGTCCTGACTTTC. Translated: CASSKDRGNGANVLTF. Using reference TRBV19 and TRBJ2-6 for the parts outside the CDR3, the full variable domain is DGGITQSPKYLFRKEGQNVTLSCEQNLNHDAMYWYRQDPGQGLRLIYYSQIVNDFQKGDIAEGYSVSREKKESFPLTVTSAQKNPTAFYLCASSKDRGNGANVLTFGAGSRLTVL.

The chain recombines TRBV7-9 with TRBJ1-3, with D perhaps matching TRBD1 (6 bases). Trimming shortened V by 4 bases and J by 0 bases, and 13 bases separated the two germline ends. Germline lookup yields CDR1 SEHNR and CDR2 FQNEAQ (reference sequence). The CDR3 has 16 amino acids. CDR3 nucleotides: TGTGCCAGCAGCTCAGGGGAGAGAAGCTCTGGAAACACCATATATTTT. As protein: CASSSGERSSGNTIYF. The full variable domain, with the rest looked up from reference TRBV7-9 and TRBJ1-3, is DTGVSQNPRHKITKRGQNVTFRCDPISEHNRLYWYRQTLGQGPEFLTYFQNEAQLEKSRLLSDRFSAERPKGSFSTLEIQRTEQGDSAMYLCASSSGERSSGNTIYFGEGSWLTVV.

CDR3 DNA: TGTGCCAGCAGCCAAGGGGACGGGACTAGCGGCCCGGAACCAGATACGCAGTATTTT. Encoded protein: CASSQGDGTSGPEPDTQYF. The V gene is TRBV3-1 (or the pseudogene TRBV3-2), the J gene TRBJ2-3; 11 bases agree with TRBD2. This CDR3 contains 19 residues. Germline assignment: CDR1 LGHDT and CDR2 YNNKEL (reference sequence). With 1 base clipped from V and 4 bases from J, the junction kept 13 bases outside the gene matches.

This chain joins TRBV3-1 (or the pseudogene TRBV3-2) and TRBJ2-7; TRBD1 matches at 8 bases. Germline trimming cut 3 bases from V and 12 bases from J; bases unmatched to any gene: 7. Germline V gene sequence: CDR1 LGHDT, CDR2 YNNKEL (reference sequence). The CDR3 length is 12 residues. The CDR3 coding sequence is TGTGCCAGCAGCCAGGTTTCGGGACAGGTGTACTTC. Protein product: CASSQVSGQVYF.

The rearrangement joins TRBV5-1 to TRBJ1-2, with D tentatively TRBD1 (6 bases). CDR1 is SGHRS and CDR2 is YFSETQ in the germline V gene. The CDR3 runs 15 residues. Trimming shortened V by 2 bases and J by 3 bases, and 14 bases separated the two germline ends. CDR3 loop: CASSLSQGMHYGYTF. In nucleotides, the CDR3 is TGCGCCAGCAGCTTATCACAGGGAATGCACTATGGCTACACCTTC. Full variable domain (missing parts from reference TRBV5-1 and TRBJ1-2): KAGVTQTPRYLIKTRGQQVTLSCSPISGHRSVSWYQQTPGQGLQFLFEYFSETQRNKGNFPGRFSGRQFSNSRSEMNVSTLELGDSALYLCASSLSQGMHYGYTFGSGTRLTVV.

The V call is TRBV10-1, the J call TRBJ2-3; 8 bases line up with TRBD2. The J segment lost 0 bases and the V segment lost 2 bases, leaving 4 bases of the junction unmatched. Germline assignment: CDR1 WNHNN and CDR2 SYGVQD (reference sequence). The CDR3 length is 16 residues. CDR3 in amino acids: CASSEGTSGSTDTQYF. CDR3 coding DNA: TGCGCCAGCAGTGAGGGCACTAGCGGAAGCACAGATACGCAGTATTTT.

The chain couples TRBV5-1 to TRBJ2-5; possible D gene TRBD2, 5 bases. The CDR3 extends over 14 amino acids. Germline V gene lookup returns CDR1 SGHRS and CDR2 YFSETQ. Trimming shortened V by 0 bases and J by 3 bases, and 9 bases separated the two germline ends. For the CDR3, the DNA is TGCGCCAGCAGCTTGGGAGGGTGGGAAGAGACCCAGTACTTC. Translating it yields CASSLGGWEETQYF.

The chain uses TRBV18 and TRBJ2-1; tentatively, D is TRBD2 (5 bases). The V gene lost 0 bases and the J gene lost 3 bases, with 12 bases spanning the gap. The germline V gene has CDR1 KGHSH and CDR2 LQKENI. The CDR3 is 16 residues long. For the CDR3, the DNA is TGTGCCAGCTCACCACCGAGGGTTATGGTCTACAATGAGCAGTTCTTC. Its translation: CASSPPRVMVYNEQFF.

The genes are TRBV20-1 and TRBJ1-5; D unclear. CDR3 length equals 12 residues. Between the trimmed V and J ends, which lost 3 bases and 4 bases, there was a span of 7 bases. Germline V gene data show CDR1 as DFQATT and CDR2 as SNEGSKA (reference sequence). DNA of the CDR3: TGCAGTGCTAGTGGCGGGAATCAGCCCCAGCATTTT. Protein sequence: CSASGGNQPQHF.

V is TRBV29-1 and J is TRBJ2-1; 7 bases map to TRBD2. Germline CDR1 SQVTM, CDR2 ANQGSEA. The CDR3 is 14 amino acids. With 7 bases clipped from V and 0 bases from J, the junction kept 6 bases outside the gene matches. CDR3 in DNA: TGCAGCGCCAATCTAGCGGTCTCCTACAATGAGCAGTTCTTC. It specifies CSANLAVSYNEQFF.

The rearrangement joins TRBV7-3 to TRBJ2-1; D is perhaps TRBD1 (6 bases). CDR3 length: 12 amino acids. V lost 5 bases and J 8 bases, leaving 10 bases between the germline ends. CDR1 and CDR2 (germline): SGHTA, FQGTGA. CDR3 protein: CASSAQGHEQFF. For the CDR3, the DNA is TGTGCCAGCAGCGCCCAGGGGCATGAGCAGTTCTTC.

The V and J genes are TRBV20-1 and TRBJ2-1; D remains ambiguous. The CDR3 has 10 residues. The V gene's germline CDR1 is DFQATT and CDR2 SNEGSKA (reference sequence). V was pared by 4 bases and J by 7 bases, with 5 bases between. In DNA, the CDR3 is TGCAGTGCTACTAGGAATGAGCAGTTCTTC. It is translated as CSATRNEQFF.